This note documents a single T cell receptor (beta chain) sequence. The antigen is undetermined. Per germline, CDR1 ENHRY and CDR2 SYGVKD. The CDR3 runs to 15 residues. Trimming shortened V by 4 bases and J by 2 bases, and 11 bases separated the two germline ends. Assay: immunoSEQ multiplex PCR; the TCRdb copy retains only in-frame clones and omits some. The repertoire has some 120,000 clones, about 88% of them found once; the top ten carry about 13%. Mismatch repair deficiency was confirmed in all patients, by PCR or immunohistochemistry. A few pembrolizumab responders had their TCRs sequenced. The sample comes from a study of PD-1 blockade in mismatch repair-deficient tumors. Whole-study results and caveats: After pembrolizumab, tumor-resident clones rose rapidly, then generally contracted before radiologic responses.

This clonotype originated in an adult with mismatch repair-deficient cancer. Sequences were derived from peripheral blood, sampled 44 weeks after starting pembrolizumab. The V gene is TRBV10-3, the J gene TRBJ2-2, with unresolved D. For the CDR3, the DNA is TGTGCCATCAGTGTTGGTCAGTTTAACACCGGGGAGCTGTTTTTT. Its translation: CAISVGQFNTGELFF.